The text below deals with one TCR beta chain. Its antigen remains unidentified. The CDR3 is 16 residues long. Looked up from germline, CDR1 is MGHRA and CDR2 is YSYEKL. Trimming cost V 1 base and J 3 bases, with 12 bases left between them. This sample was taken from a study of blood T cells in healthy people across ages. Study results and caveats: Both higher diversity and more naive CD4+ cells marked long-lived donors when set against aged donors.

Then a second PCR, running about 6 to 12 cycles, was carried out with a sample-barcoded 5' primer and a J-beta primer mix. TCRdb re-derived calls from the 5' RACE reads in MiXCR, one entry per CDR3 protein. The data show approximately 800,000 distinct CDR3 sequences, with roughly 24% seen just once and less than 3.5% held by the top ten. These data were likewise used in another study, on T cells of mothers and their children.

The TCR was taken from a boy younger than 18 in good health. The chain recombines TRBV4-1 with TRBJ2-2; D unresolved. Specimen: blood. The CDR3 loop reads CASSQVVGFDTGELFF. The CDR3 nucleotides read TGCGCCAGCAGCCAAGTCGTAGGGTTTGACACCGGGGAGCTGTTTTTT.